This T cell receptor beta chain was identified during a study of shared clonotypes between healthy human individuals. General observations from the study: Enrolling few donors narrowed the genetic and exposure-history diversity that was represented.

Some clones are missing from TCRdb's copy, which holds only in-frame ones; the method was immunoSEQ multiplex PCR. The sample lists roughly 700,000 clones; about 90% were seen once. There were no recent acute infections or vaccinations among the donors, who were healthy HIV-negative adults. Concerning this clone: Its target is unknown.

Sequencing was done on a sample of memory CD8+ T cells from PBMCs. Specified subset: CD45RO+ cells pooled with CCR7-negative TemRA cells. This clonotype originated in a man aged 18 to 30 in good health. Some clones in this sample may be carry-over from other donors' samples.

The CDR3 nucleotides read TGTGCCAGCAGTCCCTCCCATTTAGCGGCCCCTCTCCTTGGCGAGCAGTACTTC. Amino acid sequence: CASSPSHLAAPLLGEQYF. This chain connects TRBV27 to TRBJ2-7, with D possibly matching TRBD2 (6 bases). The CDR3 covers 18 residues. V lost 5 bases to trimming and J lost 6 bases, with 29 bases between them. Germline V gene sequence: CDR1 MNHEY, CDR2 SMNVEV (reference sequence).